This TCR beta chain comes out of a study of blood T cell repertoires in COVID-19. Study context: PBMCs, B-cell-depleted T cells, or T cells were the source of the cDNA or gDNA that made up the material.

Cohorts were based on clinical histories the participants reported. Recovered participants had two consecutive negative NP/OP PCR tests, healthcare professional clearance, or symptom resolution. The CDR3 spans 13 residues. V was shortened by 5 bases and J by 5 bases, with 12 bases between the two germline ends. CDR1 and CDR2 from the germline V gene are SGHTA and FQGNSA. In the study's own analysis: Amplifying reference gene primers gave estimates of nucleated cell counts. Assay used: immunoSEQ multiplex PCR; TCRdb lists only in-frame clones, some missing. That table gives V, J and clone size, and the DNA gave D and trimming. The data contain fewer than 150,000 clones, 83% of them singletons.

The chain has TRBV7-2 and TRBJ1-1, with D possibly TRBD1 on 6 matching bases. The sequenced sample consisted of PBMCs or T cells enriched from blood (not recorded which). This receptor was taken from a man younger than 40 who had recovered from COVID-19. The CDR3 loop is CASSVQGLTEAFF. CDR3 nucleotides: TGTGCCAGCAGCGTACAGGGTTTGACTGAAGCTTTCTTT.